Listed below are T cell receptor beta chains from one sample, sequenced in a study of blood T cell repertoires in COVID-19. Generated by immunoSEQ multiplex PCR, the TCRdb table keeps only in-frame clones and is missing some. The table lists roughly 100,000 clones, 70% to 90% of them singletons. Sequenced: peripheral blood. The receptors come from a man in his forties or fifties with active COVID-19. Each CDR3 is given with its conserved first and last residue. D genes are given only for firm matches. Only some rows state a clone size, as once, few, many or a class for expanded clones.

d_gene	v_gene	j_gene	abundance	CDR3aa	CDR3nt
.	TRBV11-3	TRBJ2-2	.	CASSPSRLEKTGELFF	TGTGCCAGCAGCCCTTCCAGACTAGAAAAAACCGGGGAGCTGTTTTTT
TRBD2	TRBV28	TRBJ2-1	.	CASSSLTSGGYNEQFF	TGTGCCAGCAGTTCCCTGACTAGCGGGGGGTACAATGAGCAGTTCTTC
.	TRBV5-1	TRBJ1-1	.	CASTEAEANTEAFF	TGCGCCAGCACCGAGGCGGAAGCTAACACTGAAGCTTTCTTT
.	TRBV18	TRBJ2-3	.	CASSPRRGDADTQYF	TGTGCCAGCTCACCCCGCAGGGGGGATGCAGATACGCAGTATTTT
TRBD1	TRBV4-1	TRBJ2-7	.	CASSHGQGAYEQYF	TGCGCCAGCAGCCACGGACAGGGGGCCTACGAGCAGTACTTC
.	TRBV5-4	TRBJ2-3	.	CASSLEAGRTDTQYF	TGTGCCAGCAGCTTGGAGGCGGGGCGCACAGATACGCAGTATTTT
.	TRBV6-5	TRBJ2-5	.	CASSTASGETQYF	TGTGCCAGCAGTACGGCCAGCGGAGAGACCCAGTACTTC
TRBD1	TRBV7-6	TRBJ1-4	.	CASSPRDRVYEKLFF	TGTGCCAGCAGCCCCCGGGACAGGGTCTATGAAAAACTGTTTTTT
TRBD1	TRBV19	TRBJ1-5	.	CASSTGQGLILDSNQPQHF	TGTGCCAGTAGTACAGGACAGGGCTTAATTTTGGATAGCAATCAGCCCCAGCATTTT
.	TRBV7-2	TRBJ1-2	few	CASSSTASGSYGYTF	TGTGCCAGCAGCTCCACGGCCTCCGGGAGCTATGGCTACACCTTC
TRBD1	TRBV2	TRBJ1-6	.	CASKTGVNSPLHF	TGTGCCAGCAAAACAGGGGTCAATTCACCCCTCCACTTT
TRBD1	TRBV13	TRBJ1-1	.	CASSHDRVGMNTEAFF	TGTGCCAGCAGCCACGACAGGGTCGGGATGAACACTGAAGCTTTCTTT
.	TRBV11-2	TRBJ1-4	.	CASSLAVQGWNEKLFF	TGTGCCAGCAGCTTAGCGGTACAGGGTTGGAATGAAAAACTGTTTTTT
.	TRBV19	TRBJ1-1	.	CASSTYRAMNTEAFF	TGTGCCAGTAGTACATACAGGGCGATGAACACTGAAGCTTTCTTT
.	TRBV7-9	TRBJ1-5	.	CASSLQGDNQPQHF	TGTGCCAGCAGCCTCCAAGGGGACAATCAGCCCCAGCATTTT
.	TRBV24-1	TRBJ2-3	.	CATSGAHTTDTQYF	TGTGCCACCAGTGGAGCGCACACCACAGATACGCAGTATTTT
.	TRBV7-8	TRBJ1-5	.	CASSPDRFRGNQPQHF	TGTGCCAGCAGCCCCGACAGGTTCCGGGGCAATCAGCCCCAGCATTTT